A single sample gave rise to the 20 T cell receptor beta chains below, sequenced in a study of T cell repertoires in cytomegalovirus infection. TCRdb redid the calling of the reads with MiXCR, one entry per CDR3 protein. The table records approximately 490,000 distinct CDR3 sequences, about 11% of them present only once. The sequenced sample consisted of PBMCs. These receptors all come from a human donor in good health (CMV status not recorded). Some clones in this sample may be carry-over from other donors' samples.

This clonotype has just a few counts. The CDR3 sequence: CASSASSGTGDTQYF. Here the CDR3 DNA reads TGTGCCAGCAGTGCCTCCAGCGGGACCGGAGATACGCAGTATTTT. The chain joins TRBV6-4 to TRBJ2-3; 7 bases fit TRBD2. V lost 4 bases, J lost 5 bases, and 9 bases stayed unmatched. CDR3 size: 15 residues. CDR1 and CDR2 from the germline V gene are MRHNA and SNTAGT.

This clonotype was seen many times. The V and J genes are TRBV5-1 and TRBJ2-7; 8 nucleotides agree with TRBD1. Germline CDR1 and CDR2: SGHRS and YFSETQ. The trim removed 4 bases at V and 2 bases at J, leaving 11 bases unmatched. This CDR3 region has 16 residues. Here the CDR3 DNA reads TGCGCCAGCAGCGAGCCCACAGGGGGAAGCGCCTACGAGCAGTACTTC. This sequence encodes CASSEPTGGSAYEQYF.

Comments on this clonotype: This sequence may be a read error, since a much larger clone differs from it by one base. The gene calls are TRBV7-6 and TRBJ2-2; D could derive from TRBD1 or TRBD2 (6 bases each). The length of the CDR3 is 14 residues. Germline loops: CDR1 SGHVS, CDR2 FNYEAQ. This CDR3 is CAGRGLTGTGELFF. The CDR3 DNA follows: TGTGCCGGCAGAGGACTAACAGGGACCGGGGAGCTGTTTTTT.

This clonotype was seen repeatedly, ten times or more. The rearrangement uses TRBV29-1 and TRBJ2-7, with 9 nucleotides matching TRBD2. J gave up 0 bases and V 6 bases, and 3 bases lay outside the gene matches. Germline lookup yields CDR1 SQVTM and CDR2 ANQGSEA. The CDR3 sequence is 13 residues long. In nucleotides, the CDR3 is TGCAGCGTCGGACTAGCGTACTCCTACGAGCAGTACTTC. It yields the protein CSVGLAYSYEQYF.

Ten or more counts support this clonotype. The CDR3: CASSSRAPGNTEAFF. The CDR3 nucleotides read TGTGCCAGTAGTTCCCGGGCTCCTGGGAACACTGAAGCTTTCTTT. The chain recombines TRBV19 with TRBJ1-1; D is ambiguous. V lost 5 bases to trimming and J lost 1 base, with 14 bases between them. Germline V CDR1 and CDR2: LNHDA, SQIVND (reference sequence). The CDR3 runs to 15 residues.

In this sample, this clonotype turned up a few times. This chain connects TRBV19 to TRBJ2-1, with D maybe TRBD2 (5 bases). Germline V gene lookup returns CDR1 LNHDA and CDR2 SQIVND (reference sequence). This CDR3 contains 12 residues. Trimming removed 3 bases at V and 9 bases at J, with 9 bases between. The CDR3 here is CASSISEGEQFF. As DNA, the CDR3 is TGTGCCAGTAGTATTTCTGAGGGTGAGCAGTTCTTC.

By share of the sample, this clonotype is medium-sized. This sequence joins TRBV7-6 and TRBJ2-1; 7 bases align to TRBD2. The CDR3 covers 13 residues. Germline V lookup: CDR1 SGHVS, CDR2 FNYEAQ. The V and J ends lost 7 bases and 9 bases, in that order; junction bases with no gene match: 9. CDR3: CASIPSGGTEQFF. The CDR3, as DNA: TGTGCCAGCATACCCTCGGGGGGTACTGAGCAGTTCTTC.

This clonotype was seen at least ten times. The chain employs TRBV12-3 or TRBV12-4 and TRBJ1-2; 8 bases fit TRBD1. V trimming: 6 bases; J trimming: 4 bases; junction bases outside the gene matches: 13. There are 16 residues in the CDR3. The chain's CDR3 is CASRLGQGARVYGYTF. CDR3 DNA: TGTGCCAGCAGGCTGGGGCAGGGGGCGCGGGTCTATGGCTACACCTTC.

The sample holds many counts of this clonotype. V is TRBV6-1 and J is TRBJ2-3; D unresolved. CDR3 length: 12 residues. V was trimmed by 5 bases and J by 6 bases, leaving 9 bases between them. Germline CDR1 MNHNS, CDR2 SASEGT. For the CDR3, the DNA is TGTGCCAGCAGTAATCGAAGGGATACGCAGTATTTT. It encodes CASSNRRDTQYF.

The chain recombines TRBV29-1 with TRBJ1-4; no clear D gene. V was pared by 7 bases and J by 3 bases, with 9 bases between. This CDR3 contains 12 residues. Germline loops: CDR1 SQVTM, CDR2 ANQGSEA. The CDR3 loop reads CSASDANEKLFF. In nucleotides, the CDR3 is TGCAGCGCCTCGGACGCTAATGAAAAACTGTTTTTT.

This clonotype appeared many times. The chain joins TRBV7-2 to TRBJ1-5, with a possible D match to TRBD1 (5 bases). The V end lost 8 bases, the J end lost 11 bases, and 16 bases lay between the germline ends. CDR3 length: 12 amino acids. The germline V gene has CDR1 SGHTA and CDR2 FQGNSA. The DNA of the CDR3 is TGTGCCAGCGGGAGGGAACCAGGGTCCCAGCATTTT. Residues: CASGREPGSQHF. The full variable domain, completed using reference TRBV7-2 and TRBJ1-5, is GAGVSQSPSNKVTEKGKDVELRCDPISGHTALYWYRQSLGQGLEFLIYFQGNSAPDKSGLPSDRFSAERTGGSVSTLTIQRTQQEDSAVYLCASGREPGSQHFGDGTRLSIL.

This clonotype was counted only a few times. This chain joins TRBV4-2 and TRBJ2-2, with 9 nucleotides matching TRBD1. The CDR3 runs to 18 residues. In germline, CDR1 is LGHNA, CDR2 YNFKEQ. After removal of 1 base from V and 0 bases from J, the junction contained 6 bases not matched to a gene. As DNA, the CDR3 is TGTGCCAGCAGCCAAGGTTCCGGGACAGGGACGAACACCGGGGAGCTGTTTTTT. Its translation is CASSQGSGTGTNTGELFF.

The V and J genes are TRBV5-4 and TRBJ2-3, with 7 positions matching TRBD1. This CDR3 is 14 amino acids long. The germline gives CDR1 SGHNT, CDR2 YYREEE (reference sequence). V lost 8 bases to trimming and J lost 0 bases; unmatched junction nucleotides: 6. CDR3 amino acids: CASEQGPSTDTQYF. In DNA form, the CDR3 reads TGTGCCAGTGAACAGGGGCCTAGCACAGATACGCAGTATTTT.

This clonotype was observed at least ten times. The chain joins TRBV5-1 to TRBJ2-7, with TRBD1 matching over 12 bases. Germline V CDR1 and CDR2: SGHRS, YFSETQ. Unmatched junction bases numbered 3, after V lost 3 bases and J lost 5 bases. The CDR3 extends over 14 amino acids. The CDR3 spells CASSSGQGANEQYF. Here the CDR3 DNA reads TGCGCCAGCAGCTCGGGACAGGGGGCTAACGAGCAGTACTTC.

This clonotype came up many times. The chain is built from TRBV12-3 or TRBV12-4 and TRBJ2-7; D assignment may be TRBD1 or TRBD2 (5 bases each). This CDR3 has 14 residues. V lost 6 bases and J 4 bases, leaving 16 bases between the germline ends. The CDR3, as DNA: TGTGCCAGCAGGCCTAGCCGGGACGGGTACGAGCAGTACTTC. Translation: CASRPSRDGYEQYF.

This clonotype was counted ten times or more. The chain has TRBV11-2 and TRBJ2-1, with D uncertain. Germline CDR1 is SGHAT and CDR2 is FQNNGV. V shed 1 base and J shed 6 bases, with 13 bases lying between them. There are 15 residues in the CDR3. DNA of the CDR3: TGTGCCAGCAGCTTAGTTGGTCTAGGTATCAATGAGCAGTTCTTC. Its protein product is CASSLVGLGINEQFF.

The V gene is TRBV20-1, the J gene TRBJ2-1; 7 nucleotides align to TRBD2. Germline CDR1 and CDR2: DFQATT and SNEGSKA (reference sequence). The CDR3 extends over 14 amino acids. Trimming took 6 bases from V and 4 from J; bases not matched to a gene: 9. DNA of the CDR3: TGCAGTGCCGGAGTAGCGGGTTCTTACAATGAGCAGTTCTTC. The encoded protein is CSAGVAGSYNEQFF.

This clonotype was picked up many times. The V call is TRBV29-1, the J call TRBJ2-2; D unresolved. The CDR3 sequence is 11 residues long. Germline V gene data show CDR1 as SQVTM and CDR2 as ANQGSEA. The V gene lost 5 bases and the J gene lost 3 bases, with 4 bases spanning the gap. CDR3 coding DNA: TGCAGCGTTCGATACACCGGGGAGCTGTTTTTT. Protein product: CSVRYTGELFF.

This clonotype appeared a few times. This chain links TRBV4-2 with TRBJ2-2; perhaps TRBD2 as D (6 bases). V lost 0 bases and J lost 16, with 12 bases in between. This CDR3 has 12 residues. Germline loops: CDR1 LGHNA, CDR2 YNFKEQ. The CDR3 DNA sequence: TGTGCCAGCAGCCAAGATCGGGGGAAGAGGTTTTTT. As protein: CASSQDRGKRFF.

This rearrangement joins TRBV5-1 to TRBJ2-1; the D is unclear. The CDR3 is made up of 15 amino acids. The germline gives CDR1 SGHRS, CDR2 YFSETQ. V lost 4 bases and J lost 0, with 11 bases in between. The CDR3 region has the DNA TGCGCCAGCAGCCCCGAAGTGGTCTCCTACAATGAGCAGTTCTTC. Amino acid sequence: CASSPEVVSYNEQFF.